One sample yielded the 14 T cell receptor beta chains listed below, sequenced in a study of cytomegalovirus exposure and HLA in healthy donors. Data came from immunoSEQ multiplex PCR; TCRdb stores just in-frame clones and leaves some out. The sample holds 250,000 to 300,000 clones, about 90% seen once. Specimen: PBMCs. The receptors were sampled from a woman younger than 35 in good health and CMV-seronegative.

The chain employs TRBV21-1 and TRBJ1-2. TRBV21-1 is described as a pseudogene. This CDR3 is 14 amino acids long. Here the CDR3 reads CASKAEGKGYGYTF. CDR3 DNA: TGTGCCAGCAAGGCGGAGGGGAAGGGCTATGGCTACACCTTC.

In its sample, this clone was seen once. The chain uses TRBV7-6 and TRBJ2-2; 8 bases map to TRBD1. The CDR3 covers 15 residues. V dropped 5 bases and J dropped 0; count of bases not matched to a gene: 2. Germline assignment: CDR1 SGHVS and CDR2 FNYEAQ. In nucleotides, the CDR3 is TGTGCCAGCAGCCAGACAGGGGCGAACACCGGGGAGCTGTTTTTT. Translating it yields CASSQTGANTGELFF.

CDR3 residues: CASSGGSLNEKLFF. In DNA form, the CDR3 reads TGTGCCAGCAGCGGGGGGTCCCTTAATGAAAAACTGTTTTTT. This chain uses TRBV11-2 with TRBJ1-4; D may be TRBD1 (5 bases). Germline V lookup: CDR1 SGHAT, CDR2 FQNNGV. The CDR3 extends over 14 amino acids. With 5 bases removed from V and 4 bases from J, the gap between germline ends came to 11 bases.

This clone has only one observation. J is TRBJ1-6 and V is TRBV27, with D perhaps TRBD1 (6 bases). Germline CDR1 and CDR2: MNHEY and SMNVEV (reference sequence). V lost 6 bases to trimming and J lost 3 bases, with 15 bases between them. The CDR3 contains 16 residues. CDR3 sequence: CASRSGTRDYNSPLHF. CDR3 coding DNA: TGTGCCAGCAGATCGGGGACACGAGACTATAATTCACCCCTCCACTTT.

The J gene is TRBJ1-5, the V gene TRBV2; 9 nucleotides agree with TRBD1. In germline, CDR1 is SNHLY, CDR2 FYNNEI. J was trimmed by 3 bases and V by 6 bases; bases with no gene match: 15. The CDR3 totals 18 residues. The CDR3 region has the DNA TGTGCCAGCAGCCACCCCTCAGGGACAGGGCACACCAATCAGCCCCAGCATTTT. Translated: CASSHPSGTGHTNQPQHF. Supplemented by reference TRBV2 and TRBJ1-5, the full variable domain reads EPEVTQTPSHQVTQMGQEVILRCVPISNHLYFYWYRQILGQKVEFLVSFYNNEISEKSEIFDDQFSVERPDGSNFTLKIRSTKLEDSAMYFCASSHPSGTGHTNQPQHFGDGTRLSIL.

This chain links TRBV7-6 with TRBJ2-5, with a possible D match to TRBD2 (6 bases). The V end was cut by 1 base, the J end by 2 bases, with 20 bases between. The length of the CDR3 is 18 residues. The germline V gene has CDR1 SGHVS and CDR2 FNYEAQ. The CDR3: CASSLGVSLAEIQETQYF. The CDR3 bases are TGTGCCAGCAGCTTAGGCGTTTCATTAGCGGAAATACAAGAGACCCAGTACTTC.

This chain joins TRBV6-5 and TRBJ1-4; tentatively, D is TRBD1 (6 bases). The CDR3 length is 15 residues. V was cut by 9 bases and J by 8 bases, with 22 bases left in between. Germline values: CDR1 MNHEY, CDR2 SVGAGI. This CDR3 reads CARSRRQAAGEKLFF. The CDR3 DNA is TGTGCCAGGAGTAGGAGACAGGCGGCGGGCGAAAAACTGTTTTTT.

The V call is TRBV30, the J call TRBJ1-3; no reliable D call. The CDR3 runs to 14 residues. V was clipped by 2 bases and J by 3 bases, with 11 bases between them. Germline CDR1 reads GTSNPN; CDR2 reads SVGIG (reference sequence). The CDR3 reads CAWSSGVIGNTIYF. The DNA of the CDR3 is TGTGCCTGGAGTTCCGGGGTTATTGGAAACACCATATATTTT.

The rearrangement links TRBV11-2 to TRBJ1-2; D call uncertain. The CDR3 is made up of 17 amino acids. Germline V CDR1 and CDR2: SGHAT, FQNNGV. Trimming cost V 0 bases and J 7 bases, with 21 bases left between them. The CDR3, as DNA: TGTGCCAGCAGCTTAGATTCCCCTCGGTTTCCTTATGGTGGCTACACCTTC. Translating it yields CASSLDSPRFPYGGYTF.

This chain connects TRBV4-3 to TRBJ1-2; possible D gene TRBD1, 6 bases. The CDR3 runs 16 residues. The germline V and J ends were trimmed by 4 bases and 2 bases, with 17 bases remaining between them. In germline, CDR1 is LGHNA, CDR2 YSLEER. CDR3 in DNA: TGCGCCAGCAGCCGAACGATGACAGGTTCGAACTATGGCTACACCTTC. This sequence encodes CASSRTMTGSNYGYTF.

The chain recombines TRBV4-1 with TRBJ2-3, with unresolved D. The CDR3 contains 15 residues. Germline V gene data show CDR1 as MGHRA and CDR2 as YSYEKL. V was pared by 3 bases and J by 4 bases, with 14 bases between. CDR3 loop: CASSQRLLSPDTQYF. CDR3 coding DNA: TGCGCCAGCAGCCAGCGACTCCTGTCCCCAGATACGCAGTATTTT.

V gene TRBV28 combines with J gene TRBJ1-4; TRBD1 matches at 7 bases. With V trimmed by 6 bases and J by 8 bases, 12 bases remained unmatched. The CDR3 runs to 15 residues. Germline CDR1 and CDR2: MDHEN and SYDVKM. The CDR3 region is CASSSIPAGGEKLFF. For the CDR3, the DNA is TGTGCCAGCAGCTCCATCCCGGCAGGGGGGGAAAAACTGTTTTTT.

The chain couples TRBV19 to TRBJ2-1; TRBD2 agrees at 9 bases. Trimming took 10 bases from V and 6 from J; bases not matched to a gene: 10. CDR3 size: 14 residues. The V gene's germline CDR1 is LNHDA and CDR2 SQIVND (reference sequence). The DNA of the CDR3 is TGTGCCACCACGCTTGCGGGGGGGCCCAATGAGCAGTTCTTC. Translation: CATTLAGGPNEQFF.

The V and J genes are TRBV6-1 and TRBJ1-5; no reliable D call. Germline lookup yields CDR1 MNHNS and CDR2 SASEGT. The V end was cut by 2 bases, the J end by 0 bases, with 5 bases between. The CDR3 is 14 amino acids. The CDR3 nucleotides read TGTGCCAGCAGTGAAAACTATAGCAATCAGCCCCAGCATTTT. Translation gives CASSENYSNQPQHF.